Below, 8 T cell receptor beta chains from the same sample are listed, as sequenced in a study of cytomegalovirus exposure and HLA in healthy donors. Both 60 Vbeta primers and 13 Jbeta primers went into the PCR. The protocol was immunoSEQ multiplex PCR, while the TCRdb copy is restricted to in-frame clones and leaves out a portion. The sample consists of approximately 220,000 clones, 65% to 85% of them appearing once. Sample: PBMCs. The source is a boy under 10 years old in good health and CMV-seronegative.

The chain's CDR3 is CASSPGLAGASPYNEQFF. In nucleotides, the CDR3 is TGTGCCAGCAGCCCGGGACTAGCGGGAGCGTCCCCCTACAATGAGCAGTTCTTC. The chain has TRBV7-6 and TRBJ2-1, with 14 nucleotides matching TRBD2. The V gene's germline CDR1 is SGHVS and CDR2 FNYEAQ. J was trimmed by 2 bases and V by 5 bases; bases with no gene match: 8. The CDR3 has 18 residues.

The V call is TRBV6-4, the J call TRBJ2-3, with 9 bases identical to TRBD2. J gave up 3 bases and V 2 bases, and 9 bases lay outside the gene matches. Germline CDR1 is MRHNA and CDR2 is SNTAGT. This CDR3 spans 17 amino acids. CDR3 sequence reads: CASSDPIAGDGTDTQYF. The CDR3 DNA reads as TGTGCCAGCAGTGACCCCATAGCGGGAGACGGAACAGATACGCAGTATTTT.

In its sample, this clone was seen once. CDR3 in amino acids: CAGGIHRDRNYQPQHF. Here the CDR3 DNA reads TGCGCCGGGGGGATTCACCGGGACAGGAATTATCAGCCCCAGCATTTT. The V and J genes are TRBV23-1 and TRBJ1-5; 8 bases line up with TRBD1. TRBV23-1 is classed as an ORF, of uncertain function. The CDR3 covers 16 residues. With V trimmed by 11 bases and J by 5 bases, 17 bases remained unmatched.

V gene TRBV5-6 combines with J gene TRBJ1-1, with 9 bases fitting TRBD1. The CDR3 contains 15 residues. The germline V gene has CDR1 SGHDT and CDR2 YYEEEE. The junction had 6 bases not matched to a gene; V was cut back by 4 bases and J by 2 bases. The CDR3, as DNA: TGTGCCAGCAGCACTGGGACAGGGTATAACACTGAAGCTTTCTTT. Encoded protein: CASSTGTGYNTEAFF.

The V gene is TRBV27, the J gene TRBJ1-5; D is undetermined. The length of the CDR3 is 14 residues. V gave up 7 bases and J gave up 2 bases, with 12 bases separating them. Germline V CDR1 and CDR2: MNHEY, SMNVEV (reference sequence). CDR3 in amino acids: CASTPFGGNQPQHF. The CDR3 DNA is TGTGCCAGCACCCCTTTCGGGGGCAATCAGCCCCAGCATTTT.

The chain is built from TRBV4-1 and TRBJ2-6; perhaps TRBD2 as D (6 bases). Germline V lookup: CDR1 MGHRA, CDR2 YSYEKL. The CDR3 has 19 residues. Trimming took 0 bases from V and 0 from J, leaving 15 bases between them. The CDR3 DNA reads as TGCGCCAGCAGCCAAGATGAAGCGGGTCGGCTCTCTGGGGCCAACGTCCTGACTTTC. Amino acid sequence: CASSQDEAGRLSGANVLTF.

The chain is built from TRBV20-1 and TRBJ2-5, with D unresolved. The CDR3 extends over 10 amino acids. From germline, CDR1 is DFQATT and CDR2 SNEGSKA (reference sequence). The V gene lost 6 bases and the J gene lost 9 bases, with 11 bases spanning the gap. In DNA, the CDR3 is TGCAGTGCCGGAGTAAGGTCCCAGTACTTC. Protein: CSAGVRSQYF.

The rearrangement uses TRBV13 and TRBJ2-5, with D tentatively TRBD2 (7 bases). Germline CDR1 and CDR2: PRHDT and FYEKMQ (reference sequence). This CDR3 contains 16 residues. Trimming took 5 bases from V and 2 from J, leaving 18 bases between them. CDR3 sequence (DNA): TGTGCCAGCAGCCCCCCCCGGGGGGCAGATCAAGAGACCCAGTACTTC. It specifies CASSPPRGADQETQYF.